This T cell receptor (beta chain) was found in a study of identical twins. The CDR3 is made up of 14 amino acids. V lost 8 bases and J 7 bases, leaving 18 bases between the germline ends. With regard to this clonotype: What it binds is unknown.

Donors were all healthy Caucasians. TCRdb ran MiXCR on the 5' RACE reads and lists one entry per CDR3 protein. The table includes 700,000 or so distinct CDR3 sequences, 21% detected once. Study-level results: Findings depended on cross-sectional statistics rather than tracking the same donors.

Another study also made use of these data, one on T cells expressing NK-cell markers. That paper notes: Researchers report these clonotypes also headed the CD3+CD56-NKG2C+ fraction in a few donors.

The J gene is TRBJ2-4, the V gene TRBV12-3 or TRBV12-4, with D tentatively TRBD2 (5 bases). The clonotype comes from a woman between 18 and 30 years old in good health. Input material: PBMCs. The CDR3 loop is CASGRSEGSNIQYF. In DNA form, the CDR3 reads TGTGCCAGCGGTCGTTCTGAGGGAAGTAACATTCAGTACTTC.